This T cell receptor (beta chain) was obtained from a study of Graves' ophthalmopathy and Graves' hyperthyroidism. Overall study findings and caveats: With 70.59% sensitivity and about 74% specificity, the model predicted ophthalmopathy progression.

Amplification from RNA transcripts yielded the TCR beta CDR3 regions. Investigators did first-round RT-PCR with HTBI primers, then second-round multiplex PCR. MiXCR, run by TCRdb on the multiplex PCR reads, gives a single entry per CDR3 protein. The sample shows about 500,000 distinct CDR3 sequences, over 13% of them seen only once. This clonotype was recorded a few times. Antigen unknown. A much more abundant neighbour one base away suggests this may be a read error. CDR1 is KGHDR and CDR2 is SFDVKD in the germline V gene. V was pared by 3 bases and J by 2 bases, with 18 bases between. The CDR3 contains 18 residues.

Sequencing was performed on blood. The chain combines TRBV24-1 with TRBJ2-2; D uncertain. This TCR came from a woman in her 30s with Graves' ophthalmopathy. The CDR3 sequence: CATSDPYSSMGNTGELFF. CDR3 in DNA: TGTGCCACCAGTGATCCCTATTCTTCGATGGGAAACACCGGGGAGCTGTTTTTT.